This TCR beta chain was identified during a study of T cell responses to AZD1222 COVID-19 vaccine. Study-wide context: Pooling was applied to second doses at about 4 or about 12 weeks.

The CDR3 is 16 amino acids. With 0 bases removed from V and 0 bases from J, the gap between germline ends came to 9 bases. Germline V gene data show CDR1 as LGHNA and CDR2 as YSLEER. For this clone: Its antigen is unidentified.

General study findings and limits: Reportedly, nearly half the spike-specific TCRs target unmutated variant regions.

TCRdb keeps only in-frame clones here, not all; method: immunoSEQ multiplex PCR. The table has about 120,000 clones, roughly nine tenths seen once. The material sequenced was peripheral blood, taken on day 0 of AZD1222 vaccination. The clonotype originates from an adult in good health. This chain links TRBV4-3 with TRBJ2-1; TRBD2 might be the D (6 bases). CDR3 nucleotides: TGCGCCAGCAGCCAAGATCTGGACTACTCCTACAATGAGCAGTTCTTC. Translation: CASSQDLDYSYNEQFF.